These T cell receptor beta chains were read from a single sample in a study of blood T cells in healthy people across ages. TCRdb re-analysed the 5' RACE reads in MiXCR, keeping a single row per CDR3 protein. The profile covers about 560,000 distinct CDR3 sequences, with roughly a quarter appearing a single time and about 3.9% taken by the ten largest. This same sample was also taken into another study, of T cells of mothers and their children.

The sequenced material came from blood. Receptor source: a boy between 2 and 15 years old in good health. Each CDR3 is given with its conserved first and last residue. The D gene is left open where the match is weak. Expanded clones get a size class; other rows say once, few or many, or leave the size out.

TRBJ2-1	-	TRBV29-1	-	TGCAGCGTAGAAGGGGGGCAAAATGAGCAGTTCTTC	CSVEGGQNEQFF
TRBJ2-5	-	TRBV20-1	few	TGCAGTGCTAGACTGGTCGGAACGGGGGAGACCCAGTACTTC	CSARLVGTGETQYF
TRBJ2-5	-	TRBV2	-	TGTGCCAGCAGTGCCCACGGAGGAGAGACCCAGTACTTC	CASSAHGGETQYF
TRBJ1-2	-	TRBV15	few	TGTGCCACCAGCACCCCCAGGACATGGGGCTATGGCTACACCTTC	CATSTPRTWGYGYTF
TRBJ1-4	-	TRBV7-2	many	TGTGCCAGCAGCTTAGGGGGAACTAATGAAAAACTGTTTTTT	CASSLGGTNEKLFF
TRBJ2-5	-	TRBV2	-	TGTGCCAGCAGGCAGGAAGGGGGACGCGAGACCCAGTACTTC	CASRQEGGRETQYF
TRBJ2-1	TRBD2	TRBV6-2/TRBV6-3	-	TGTGCCAGCTTGTCCGGGACTACCTACAATGAGCAGTTCTTC	CASLSGTTYNEQFF
TRBJ1-4	TRBD1	TRBV6-6	-	TGTGCCAGCAGCCCCGACAGGGGCCTTAATGAAAAACTGTTTTTT	CASSPDRGLNEKLFF
TRBJ2-1	TRBD2	TRBV4-2	-	TGTGCCAGCGGCCAAGGGCTAGCGGGCCACAATGAGCAGTTCTTC	CASGQGLAGHNEQFF
TRBJ1-4	-	TRBV7-8	-	TGTGCCAGCAGCTTAGGGGGGGCCTTTAATGAAAAACTGTTTTTT	CASSLGGAFNEKLFF
TRBJ2-7	-	TRBV30	-	TGTGCCTGGAGTGTATTTGATGACTCCTACGAGCAGTACTTC	CAWSVFDDSYEQYF
TRBJ2-2	TRBD2	TRBV6-5	few	TGTGCCAGCAGTTACTCGCCAGCGGGGTGGAACACCGGGGAGCTGTTTTTT	CASSYSPAGWNTGELFF
TRBJ1-3	-	TRBV9	-	TGTGCCAGCAGCGTCGGAGATGAAGGAAACACCATATATTTT	CASSVGDEGNTIYF
TRBJ1-2	TRBD1	TRBV20-1	-	TGCAGTGCTAGAGATCCCTCCCGGGACAGGGGGAACTATGGCTACACCTTC	CSARDPSRDRGNYGYTF
TRBJ2-5	-	TRBV7-6	-	TGTGCCAGCAGCCCTAGGACAGAAAAACAAGAGACCCAGTACTTC	CASSPRTEKQETQYF
TRBJ2-7	TRBD1	TRBV15	few	TGTGCCACCAGCAGAGAACGGACAGGGGCCCACGAGCAGTACTTC	CATSRERTGAHEQYF
TRBJ1-5	-	TRBV20-1	once	TGCAGTGTTAAGGCCCCGGGCTACTATCAGCCCCAGCATTTT	CSVKAPGYYQPQHF
TRBJ2-7	TRBD1	TRBV29-1	few	TGCAGCGTGGGGGAGACAGGGTCCTACGAGCAGTACTTC	CSVGETGSYEQYF
TRBJ1-1	-	TRBV6-6	-	TGTGCCAGCAGCCCTATGCCAGACACTGAAGCTTTCTTT	CASSPMPDTEAFF
TRBJ2-4	-	TRBV10-3	few	TGTGCCATCAGTGAGTCGGCTAGCGTACAAAACATTCAGTACTTC	CAISESASVQNIQYF
TRBJ2-5	-	TRBV25-1	few	TGTGCCAGCAGTGAATGGGGAGCCGGGAAAGAGACCCAGTACTTC	CASSEWGAGKETQYF
TRBJ2-7	-	TRBV14	many	TGTGCCAGCAGCCAACCAGGACTTGAGCAGTACTTC	CASSQPGLEQYF
TRBJ1-5	-	TRBV19	-	TGTGCCAGTAGCGCCGGGATAGCTTTTAGCCGCAATCAGCCCCAGCATTTT	CASSAGIAFSRNQPQHF
TRBJ1-6	TRBD1	TRBV6-6	-	TGTGCCAGCAGTAAACTGGGACAGGGCGATTCACCCCTCCACTTT	CASSKLGQGDSPLHF
TRBJ1-1	TRBD1	TRBV20-1	-	TGCAGTGCTAGAGAGCCAGGGGGTTCGAACACTGAAGCTTTCTTT	CSAREPGGSNTEAFF
TRBJ2-1	-	TRBV29-1	few	TGCAGCGTTGATAAGGGGGAAGCCTTTAGCTCCTACAATGAGCAGTTCTTC	CSVDKGEAFSSYNEQFF
TRBJ1-3	-	TRBV3-1	-	TGTGCCAGCAGCCAAGGGGGCTCTGGAAACACCATATATTTT	CASSQGGSGNTIYF
TRBJ1-2	-	TRBV7-9	-	TGTGCCAGCAGTCAGGACAAACCCTATGGCTACACCTTC	CASSQDKPYGYTF